Listed below are T cell receptor beta chains from one sample, sequenced in a study of blood T cell repertoires in COVID-19. Libraries were prepared by immunoSEQ multiplex PCR; TCRdb keeps only in-frame clonotypes and omits some of them. The sample carries 200,000 to 250,000 clones, approximately 90% recorded once. Sequenced input: PBMCs or T cells enriched from blood (not recorded which). The receptor set was obtained from a woman aged 25-40 years with acute COVID-19. The conserved cysteine and the conserved F or W are not part of the CDR3 here. A D gene is named only where the DNA matches it firmly.

D gene: TRBD2
V gene: TRBV4-1
J gene: TRBJ2-7
CDR3 protein: ASSQYLGGAFKEQY

D gene: .
V gene: TRBV19
J gene: TRBJ2-7
CDR3 protein: ASSPSGGSYEQY

D gene: TRBD1
V gene: TRBV6-2/TRBV6-3
J gene: TRBJ1-5
CDR3 protein: ASSDDRAGQPQH

D gene: TRBD1
V gene: TRBV7-9
J gene: TRBJ1-2
CDR3 protein: ASSFRDRGNYGYT

D gene: .
V gene: TRBV11-2
J gene: TRBJ2-3
CDR3 protein: ASSFGGTDTQY

D gene: .
V gene: TRBV7-9
J gene: TRBJ1-4
CDR3 protein: ASSLAAGGSGKLF

D gene: .
V gene: TRBV6-5
J gene: TRBJ1-1
CDR3 protein: ASSYREGNTEAF

D gene: TRBD2
V gene: TRBV5-4
J gene: TRBJ2-1
CDR3 protein: ASSLAGGNEQF

D gene: TRBD1
V gene: TRBV7-2
J gene: TRBJ1-5
CDR3 protein: ASSSQGAGQPQH

D gene: .
V gene: TRBV5-5
J gene: TRBJ1-1
CDR3 protein: ASSTRAREGTEAF

D gene: .
V gene: TRBV21-1
J gene: TRBJ2-6
CDR3 protein: ASSTGVFSSGANVLT

D gene: TRBD2
V gene: TRBV6-1
J gene: TRBJ2-1
CDR3 protein: ASSDTAGRTYNEQF

D gene: TRBD1
V gene: TRBV6-1
J gene: TRBJ1-4
CDR3 protein: ASSEDDRVEKLF

D gene: .
V gene: TRBV4-1
J gene: TRBJ1-1
CDR3 protein: ASSQKGSKGIYTEAF

D gene: TRBD1
V gene: TRBV7-9
J gene: TRBJ1-1
CDR3 protein: ASSLAPGGALPEAF

D gene: TRBD1
V gene: TRBV10-3
J gene: TRBJ1-4
CDR3 protein: AISNSGTGNEKLF

D gene: .
V gene: TRBV21-1
J gene: TRBJ2-5
CDR3 protein: ASSKRRWTEEGVLDQETQY

D gene: .
V gene: TRBV30
J gene: TRBJ2-3
CDR3 protein: AWRFSFSRGTRRPILDTQY

D gene: TRBD1
V gene: TRBV5-1
J gene: TRBJ1-2
CDR3 protein: ASTPWVQAGGYGYT

D gene: .
V gene: TRBV27
J gene: TRBJ2-1
CDR3 protein: ASSVIGGEKTEQF